This T cell receptor beta chain was observed in a study of Ad26.COV2.S vaccination and SARS-CoV-2 variants. Study results and caveats: Total T cell responses were possibly underestimated by TCR breadth and depth analyses.

To note about this clone: Its target is unknown.

The data were produced by immunoSEQ multiplex PCR, yet TCRdb's version contains in-frame clones alone and is incomplete. The sample shows approximately 480,000 clones, 70% to 90% of them seen only once. Specified treatment: 15 to 20 received Ad26.COV2.S at low or high dose, single or two shots; roughly five received placebo; per-sample allocation not given. Specimens were obtained on day 63 following the first vaccine or placebo injection. This person who donated was an adult of 18-55 years in Boston. The germline V and J ends were trimmed by 0 bases and 5 bases, with 13 bases remaining between them. Germline CDR1 and CDR2: SEHNR and FQNEAQ (reference sequence). CDR3 size: 15 residues.

The source is a person aged 18-65 years who received the Ad26.COV2.S COVID-19 vaccine or a placebo. The J gene is TRBJ1-1, the V gene TRBV7-9; D gene unclear. The specimen comprised peripheral blood, sampled in a trial of Ad26.COV2.S vaccine versus placebo. CDR3 sequence: CASSLAAPSGTEAFF. CDR3 coding DNA: TGTGCCAGCAGCTTAGCGGCTCCAAGTGGGACTGAAGCTTTCTTT.